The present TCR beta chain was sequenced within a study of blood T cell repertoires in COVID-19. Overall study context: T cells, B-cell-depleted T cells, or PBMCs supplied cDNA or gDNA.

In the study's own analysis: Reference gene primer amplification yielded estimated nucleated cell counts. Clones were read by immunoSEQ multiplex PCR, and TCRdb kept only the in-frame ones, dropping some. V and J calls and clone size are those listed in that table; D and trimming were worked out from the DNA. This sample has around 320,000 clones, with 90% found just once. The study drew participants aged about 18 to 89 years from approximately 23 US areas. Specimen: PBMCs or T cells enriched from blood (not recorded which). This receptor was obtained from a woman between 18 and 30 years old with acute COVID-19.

This chain's CDR3 is CASSLIAGVTGELFF. The CDR3 DNA reads TGTGCCAGCAGCTTAATCGCGGGAGTCACCGGGGAGCTGTTTTTT. This chain connects TRBV7-2 to TRBJ2-2, with 7 bases aligning to TRBD2. The CDR3 covers 15 residues. Germline V gene lookup returns CDR1 SGHTA and CDR2 FQGNSA. Trimming took 2 bases from V and 4 from J; bases not matched to a gene: 4.